Given below is one TCR beta chain in context. The specificity of this receptor is unknown. The record has no base qualities; no much larger clone is one base away. At the junction V is shortened by 4 bases and J by 5 bases; bases outside the gene matches: 9. The CDR3 goes from the cysteine to the phenylalanine over 15 residues. The sequence is cut down to CDR3 DNA, 45 bases in frame from base 1. CDR1 and CDR2 (SGHDN, FVKESK) derive from the germline V gene. The cohort comprised fewer than 750 healthy bone marrow donors. At the time of sampling, every cohort member was nominally healthy, though immune exposures that went unrecorded were likely present. The donor was CMV seronegative and was included in the group of several hundred seronegative cohort members. Every donor gave a peripheral blood sample, and the peripheral blood mononuclear cells from that sample were used for TCR beta sequencing. Genomic DNA was extracted from the blood cell samples with the Qiagen DNeasy Blood Extraction Kit.

These data originate in a study of cytomegalovirus exposure and HLA in healthy donors (dated by TCRdb to about 2017). Regarding the research as a whole: An earlier analysis of some 620 of the donors reported about 280 Gb of sequence data and 90 million to 120 million unique TCR beta sequences obtained from approximately 180 million T cells. Approximately 330 gigabases of sequencing data and around 85 million unique TCR sequences made up an early release that covered around 640 HLA-typed donors. Among the 398 genotyped donors, about 85% belonged to the genetic ancestry cluster associated with self-reported Caucasian donors. The aim of the study was to test whether cataloging public T cell receptors could identify signatures of past pathogen exposure. Using immunosequencing, the study profiled T cell repertoires from 640 or so subjects and related those repertoires to cytomegalovirus serostatus. In addition to the first cohort of 666 subjects, a separate validation cohort of some 120 different subjects was used. To predict cytomegalovirus infection status, the study brought together high-throughput TCR immunosequencing, statistical association of individual TCRs with disease status, and machine learning. To study patterns of TCR occurrence, a later analysis re-analyzed previously published TCR beta repertoires from around 660 donors and added high-resolution HLA genotyping. Rather than using new phenotypic data, the later analysis identified candidate immune exposures from TCR beta sequences and from how often those sequences occurred across donors. To decide whether each TCR beta V gene segment behaved as functional or pseudogenic, an earlier analysis of 587 of the donors relied on high-throughput TCR beta sequencing. Donor age, sex, ethnicity and CMV serostatus were compiled alongside the repertoire data. Genome-wide SNP genotypes for about 65% of the 666 donors were used in a later genetic analysis, which treated that subset as a discovery cohort. All discovery cohort repertoires had been generated on a single sequencing platform. Class I and class II HLA loci were covered by the typing at four-digit resolution. Typing coverage varied by locus: roughly 629-640 donors for A, B, C, DRB1 and DQB1; about 520 for DQA1; approximately 570 for DPA1; around 450 for DPB1. Because of strong linkage in the cohort, 5 or 6 DR-DQ haplotypes were treated as single units for association and clustering. Across some 400 genotyped donors of the cohort, an average of about 250,000 unique TCR beta nucleotide sequences per donor were sequenced, and roughly 20% of those sequences were non-productive.

Library preparation used the immunoSEQ multiplex PCR assay. A mixture of 60 forward primers for TCR Vbeta segments and 13 reverse primers for TCR Jbeta segments was used in the multiplex PCR. Amplification of the CDR3 region of rearranged TCR beta genes was performed with a multiplex PCR assay on genomic DNA. Amplified TCR beta libraries were sequenced as 87-base-pair reads on the Illumina HiSeq System. The paper's processing steps were these. In a later analysis, roughly 80 million unique TCR beta chains were counted across the 500 to 850 repertoires, and roughly 10 million of these chains were shared by at least two donors. Raw reads were error-corrected and collapsed into unique sequences by a nearest-neighbor algorithm in which closely related sequences were merged to remove PCR and sequencing errors. Alignment of CDR3 sequences to IMGT reference sequences was used to assign V, D and J gene segments. For a sequence to be retained, a match of at least six nucleotides to both a V gene segment and a J gene segment was required. Rearrangements were classified as productive when the CDR3 lacked stop codons and remained in frame with V and J, and all other rearrangements were classified as non-productive. CDR3 was defined according to IMGT convention as the region running from the second conserved V-encoded cysteine to the conserved J-encoded phenylalanine. The earlier analysis of about 620 of the donors excluded sequences that lacked an unambiguous match to a single V gene segment. An earlier analysis of almost 600 of the donors classified V segments as functional when productive rearrangements were above 56.7% and as segregating when the standard deviation between donors was above 5%. A statistical classification framework was built to diagnose cytomegalovirus status from the catalog of TCR beta chain sequences. In a later analysis, TCR nucleotide sequences were compared against IMGT/GENE-DB human TR gene sequences so that V and J genes could be assigned. Using the TCRdist pipeline, a later analysis assigned CDR3 sequences along with most-parsimonious VDJ recombination scenarios. A later analysis defined each TCR beta chain by its CDR3 amino acid sequence plus V-gene family, and excluded reads lacking a unique V-gene family. In a later analysis, 500 to 650 highly shared, low-generation-probability nucleotide sequences were removed to address suspected cross-contamination and a sequencing artifact. In a later analysis, a clonal expansion index for each public chain was calculated from normalized within-repertoire ranks of inferred template counts. A later analysis computed generation probabilities with a VDJ recombination model fitted to out-of-frame rearrangements, and checked the results against IGoR. Hypergeometric tests were used in a later analysis to score TCR-TCR, TCR-HLA and TCR-CMV co-occurrence, with a repertoire-size bias correction applied to the TCR pairs. In a later analysis, false discovery rates were estimated by permuting HLA or CMV assignments 20 times. In a later analysis, co-occurring TCRs were grouped with DBSCAN, and TCRdist sequence similarity was added when clustering was performed within HLA-allele-positive subsets. Co-occurrence clustering excluded repertoires with fewer than 30,000 or more than 120,000 public chains, plus five with anomalous nucleotide sharing. The table was pulled from immuneACCESS by TCRdb, which kept in-frame rearrangements only. Such tables lose some clones; where checked, under half of the loss comes from unresolved V genes, and the rest has no known cause. V, J and clone size were drawn from that table, and D and trimming were deduced from the DNA. A total of more than 65,000 clones appear in this sample, 75% to 80% of them only once. About 6% of the sample comes from the top ten.

Overall results and qualifications from the work: A further reported finding was that TCR beta sequences accurately predicted the HLA-A and HLA-B alleles for most subjects in the first cohort. According to a later analysis, parvovirus B19, influenza, CMV and Epstein-Barr virus appeared linked to several top co-occurrence clusters. In a later analysis, HLA-associated TCR beta chains showed more clonal expansion and lower generation probabilities than non-associated chains that were equally common. An association between a missense DCLRE1C variant and V-gene and J-gene trimming of TCR beta chains was found in a later genetic analysis and replicated in an independent cohort. Strong co-occurrence of HLA alleles, especially DR and DQ, made assigning TCR associations to individual alleles difficult. According to a later analysis, most CMV-associated TCR beta chains appeared to be HLA-restricted, and the HLA associations seemed to be driven largely by CMV exposure. Only TCR beta chains were sequenced in this cohort, and the absence of alpha or paired-chain data limited detectable features. The study listed 150 to 200 TCR beta chains as associated with cytomegalovirus. The presence/absence analyses assumed that sequencing depth was roughly uniform across donors, and that assumption may not be true. Some IMGT-functional V segments, including TRBV6-2 and TRBV6-3, could not be distinguished by the 87-base-pair reads and were therefore excluded. Correlated functional status among segregating V segments might be attributable to linkage disequilibrium, but an unknown experimental factor could not be ruled out. Because counts were too low, roughly 18 rarely observed V segments, including chromosome 9 orphons, were left out of the earlier analysis of several hundred of the donors. The classifier was reported to diagnose cytomegalovirus status with high specificity and sensitivity in both the original and validation cohorts. According to the authors, the approach could potentially be generalized to other disease states and immunological phenotypes. In an earlier analysis of about 540 of the donors, most TCR beta V segments were observed in productive rearrangements about 87% or about 30% of the time, broadly matching IMGT annotations. Most TCR sequences were seen in very few donors, while some public TCRs were found in many individuals. The only immune exposure information available for the cohort was CMV serostatus. Specific HLA alleles were associated with 15,000 to 20,000 TCR beta sequences at a false discovery rate of 0.05 in a later analysis. According to a later analysis, TCR association rates differed among HLA loci, with DRB1 alleles showing the most associated TCRs and HLA-C alleles showing the fewest. Compared with the approximately 670-donor mean, donors in an Asian-associated ancestry cluster had fewer N-insertions in productive TCRs, according to a later genetic analysis. The sequencing pipeline was judged likely to have produced a cluster of highly shared sequence variants as a technical artifact. HLA typing was unavailable for some donors at each locus, so association tests used only the typed subset. In vitro tests confirmed that a few of the cytomegalovirus-associated TCR beta chains recognize cytomegalovirus antigens.

Input material: PBMCs. The TCR sequence derives from a female donor in good health and CMV-seronegative. The sequence is built from TRBV14 and TRBJ1-2, and TRBD1 aligns with 8 junction nucleotides. The DNA sequence is as follows: TGTGCCAGCAGCCGAGAGAGGACAGGGCCATATGGCTACACCTTC. Translated, this is CASSRERTGPYGYTF.